This note documents a single T cell receptor beta chain sequence. Its antigen remains unidentified. CDR3 length: 15 amino acids. Trimming removed 1 base at V and 0 bases at J, with 7 bases between. In germline, CDR1 is SGHAT, CDR2 FQDESV (reference sequence). The sample belongs to a study of metastatic and nonmetastatic thyroid tumors. In the study overall: Where malignant and benign thyroid patients were concerned, repertoires were compared across blood and tumor or nodule tissue.

Whole-study findings and limits: Malignant thyroid tumors reportedly exceeded benign nodules significantly in TCR beta diversity, with the difference appearing in blood and tumor.

The entire patient cohort was treatment-naive prior to thyroid surgery. TCRdb used MiXCR to call clones anew from the PCR reads. The top ten clones hold approximately 20% of a sample with roughly 61,000 clones, about 4% of them seen once. Specimen: blood. The sequence derives from a female donor with papillary thyroid cancer or a benign thyroid nodule (not recorded which). Some clones in this sample may be carry-over from other donors' samples. The V gene is TRBV11-1, the J gene TRBJ2-1, with no clear D. The CDR3 DNA reads as TGTGCCAGCAGCTTAGGTTCCCTCTCCTACAATGAGCAGTTCTTC. This gives the protein CASSLGSLSYNEQFF.